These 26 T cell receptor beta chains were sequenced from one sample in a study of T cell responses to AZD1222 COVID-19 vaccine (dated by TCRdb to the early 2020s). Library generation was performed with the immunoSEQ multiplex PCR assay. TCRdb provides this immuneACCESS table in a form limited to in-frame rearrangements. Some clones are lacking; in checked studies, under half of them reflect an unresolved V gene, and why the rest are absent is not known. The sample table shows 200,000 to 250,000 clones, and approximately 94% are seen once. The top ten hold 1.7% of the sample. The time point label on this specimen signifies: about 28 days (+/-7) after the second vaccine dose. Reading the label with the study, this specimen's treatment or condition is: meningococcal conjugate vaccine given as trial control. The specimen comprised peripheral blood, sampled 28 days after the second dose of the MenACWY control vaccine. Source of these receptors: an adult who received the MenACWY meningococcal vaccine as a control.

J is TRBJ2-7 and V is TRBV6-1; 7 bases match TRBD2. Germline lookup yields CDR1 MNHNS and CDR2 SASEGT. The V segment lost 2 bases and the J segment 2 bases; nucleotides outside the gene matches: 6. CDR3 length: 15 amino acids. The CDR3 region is CASSEIGGGAYEQYF. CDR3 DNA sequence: TGTGCCAGCAGTGAAATTGGGGGAGGGGCCTACGAGCAGTACTTC.

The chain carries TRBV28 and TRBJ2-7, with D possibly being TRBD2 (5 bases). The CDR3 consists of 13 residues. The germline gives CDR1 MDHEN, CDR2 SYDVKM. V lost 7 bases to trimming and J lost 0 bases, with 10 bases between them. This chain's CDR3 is CASTTRGSYEQYF. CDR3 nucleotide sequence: TGTGCCAGCACCACCCGGGGCTCCTACGAGCAGTACTTC.

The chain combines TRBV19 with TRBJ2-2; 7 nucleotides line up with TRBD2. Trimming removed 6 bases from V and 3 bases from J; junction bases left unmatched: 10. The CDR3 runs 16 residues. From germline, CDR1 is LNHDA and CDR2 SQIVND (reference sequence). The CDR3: CASSSPGGGDTGELFF. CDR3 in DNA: TGTGCCAGTAGCTCCCCCGGCGGGGGTGACACCGGGGAGCTGTTTTTT.

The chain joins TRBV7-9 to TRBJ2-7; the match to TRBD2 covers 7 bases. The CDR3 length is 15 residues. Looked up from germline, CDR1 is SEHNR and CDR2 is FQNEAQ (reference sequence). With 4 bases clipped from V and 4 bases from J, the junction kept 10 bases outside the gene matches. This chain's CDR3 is CASSYPAGAIYEQYF. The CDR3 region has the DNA TGTGCCAGCAGCTACCCTGCGGGAGCAATTTACGAGCAGTACTTC.

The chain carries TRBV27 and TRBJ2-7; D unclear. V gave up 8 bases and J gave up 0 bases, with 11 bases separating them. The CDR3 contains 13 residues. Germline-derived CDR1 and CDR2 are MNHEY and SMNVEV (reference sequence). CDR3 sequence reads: CASGTLSSYEQYF. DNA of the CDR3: TGTGCCAGCGGTACCTTGAGCTCCTACGAGCAGTACTTC.

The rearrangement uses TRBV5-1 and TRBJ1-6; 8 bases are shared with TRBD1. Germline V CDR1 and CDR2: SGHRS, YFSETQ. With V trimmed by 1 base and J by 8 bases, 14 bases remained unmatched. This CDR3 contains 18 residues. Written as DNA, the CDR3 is TGCGCCAGCAGCTTGATGGGTGTTACCGGACAGGGCTATTCACCCCTCCACTTT. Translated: CASSLMGVTGQGYSPLHF.

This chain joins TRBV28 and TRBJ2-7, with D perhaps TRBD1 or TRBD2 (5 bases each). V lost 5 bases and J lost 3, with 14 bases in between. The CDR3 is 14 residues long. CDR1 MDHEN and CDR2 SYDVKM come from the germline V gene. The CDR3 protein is CASSRPGAHYEQYF. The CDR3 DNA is TGTGCCAGCAGTCGTCCCGGGGCCCACTACGAGCAGTACTTC. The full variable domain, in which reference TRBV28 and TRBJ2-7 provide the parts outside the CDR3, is DVKVTQSSRYLVKRTGEKVFLECVQDMDHENMFWYRQDPGLGLRLIYFSYDVKMKEKGDIPEGYSVSREKKERFSLILESASTNQTSMYLCASSRPGAHYEQYFGPGTRLTVT.

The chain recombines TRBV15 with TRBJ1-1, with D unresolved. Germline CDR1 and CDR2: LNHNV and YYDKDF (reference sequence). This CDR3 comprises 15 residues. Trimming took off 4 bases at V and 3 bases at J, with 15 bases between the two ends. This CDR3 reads CATSTSTPVYTEAFF. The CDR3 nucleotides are TGTGCCACCAGCACCTCAACTCCGGTCTACACTGAAGCTTTCTTT.

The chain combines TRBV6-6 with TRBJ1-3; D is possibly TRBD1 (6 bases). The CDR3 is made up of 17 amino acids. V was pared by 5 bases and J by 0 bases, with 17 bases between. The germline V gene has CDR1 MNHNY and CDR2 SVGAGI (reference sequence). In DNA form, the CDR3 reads TGTGCCAGCAGTCAAACCCAAACGGGGGCCTCTGGAAACACCATATATTTT. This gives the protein CASSQTQTGASGNTIYF.

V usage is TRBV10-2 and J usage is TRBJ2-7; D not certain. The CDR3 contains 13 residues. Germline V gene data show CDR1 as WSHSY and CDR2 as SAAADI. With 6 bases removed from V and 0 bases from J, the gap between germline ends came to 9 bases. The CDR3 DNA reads TGCGCCAGCAGGTTGGCGAACTCCTACGAGCAGTACTTC. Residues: CASRLANSYEQYF.

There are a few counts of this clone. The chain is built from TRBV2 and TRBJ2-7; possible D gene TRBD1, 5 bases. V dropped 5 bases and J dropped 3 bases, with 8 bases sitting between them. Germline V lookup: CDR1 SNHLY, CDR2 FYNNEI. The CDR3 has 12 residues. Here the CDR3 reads CASSQGFYEQYF. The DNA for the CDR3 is TGTGCCAGCAGTCAGGGTTTCTACGAGCAGTACTTC.

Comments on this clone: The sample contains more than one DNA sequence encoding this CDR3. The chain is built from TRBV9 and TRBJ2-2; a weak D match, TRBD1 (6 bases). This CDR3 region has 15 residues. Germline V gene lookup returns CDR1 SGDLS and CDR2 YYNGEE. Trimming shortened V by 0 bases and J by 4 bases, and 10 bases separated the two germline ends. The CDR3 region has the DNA TGTGCCAGCAGCGTAGCGGTAGGGGGCACCGGGGAGCTGTTTTTT. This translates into CASSVAVGGTGELFF.

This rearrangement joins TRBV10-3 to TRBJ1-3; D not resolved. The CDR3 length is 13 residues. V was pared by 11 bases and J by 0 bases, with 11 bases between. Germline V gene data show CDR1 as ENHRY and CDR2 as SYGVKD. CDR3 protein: CAVGLYSGNTIYF. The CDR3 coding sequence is TGTGCCGTTGGACTGTACTCTGGAAACACCATATATTTT.

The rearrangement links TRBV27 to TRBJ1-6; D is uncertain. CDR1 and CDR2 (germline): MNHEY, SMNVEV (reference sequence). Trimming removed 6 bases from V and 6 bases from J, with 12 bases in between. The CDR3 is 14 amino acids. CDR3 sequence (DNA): TGTGCCAGCAGGGGCTATCCGGGTAATTCACCCCTCCACTTT. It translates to CASRGYPGNSPLHF.

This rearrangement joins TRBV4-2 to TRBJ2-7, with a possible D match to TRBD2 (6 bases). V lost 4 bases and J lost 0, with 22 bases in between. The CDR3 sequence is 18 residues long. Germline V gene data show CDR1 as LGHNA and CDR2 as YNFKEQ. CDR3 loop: CASSLVSGSPAGSYEQYF. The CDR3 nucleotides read TGTGCCAGCAGCCTGGTTTCCGGGAGCCCGGCTGGCTCCTACGAGCAGTACTTC.

Here the CDR3 DNA reads TGTGCCAGCAGCGTTAAACAGGGGACCAGCTCTAACTATGGCTACACCTTC. Encoded protein: CASSVKQGTSSNYGYTF. The V gene is TRBV11-3, the J gene TRBJ1-2; 7 bases fit TRBD1. CDR3 length: 17 amino acids. Germline trimming cut 5 bases from V and 0 bases from J; bases unmatched to any gene: 12. Germline V gene lookup returns CDR1 SGHNT and CDR2 YENEEA.

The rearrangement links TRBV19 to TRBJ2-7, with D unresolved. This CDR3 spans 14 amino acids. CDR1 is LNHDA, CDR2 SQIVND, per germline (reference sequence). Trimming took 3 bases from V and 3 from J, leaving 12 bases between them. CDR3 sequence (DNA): TGTGCCAGTAGTATCACCAGACGGAGCTACGAGCAGTACTTC. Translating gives CASSITRRSYEQYF.

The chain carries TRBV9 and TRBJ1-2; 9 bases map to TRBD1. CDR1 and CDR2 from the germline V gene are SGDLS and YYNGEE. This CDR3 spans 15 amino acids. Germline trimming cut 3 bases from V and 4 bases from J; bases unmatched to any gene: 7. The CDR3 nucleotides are TGTGCCAGCAGCGCCACAGGGGGCGCTGGCTATGGCTACACCTTC. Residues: CASSATGGAGYGYTF.

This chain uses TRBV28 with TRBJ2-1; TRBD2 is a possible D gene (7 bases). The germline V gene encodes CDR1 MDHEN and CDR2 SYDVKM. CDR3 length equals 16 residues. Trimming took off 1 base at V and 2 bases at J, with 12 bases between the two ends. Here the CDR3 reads CASSLYGGPTYNEQFF. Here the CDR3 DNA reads TGTGCCAGCAGTTTATACGGGGGGCCCACCTACAATGAGCAGTTCTTC.

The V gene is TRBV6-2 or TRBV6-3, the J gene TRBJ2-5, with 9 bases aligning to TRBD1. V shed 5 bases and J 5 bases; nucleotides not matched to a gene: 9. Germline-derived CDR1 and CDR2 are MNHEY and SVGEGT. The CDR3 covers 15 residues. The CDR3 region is CASSPSDRGVETQYF. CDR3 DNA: TGTGCCAGCAGTCCCTCGGACAGGGGCGTGGAGACCCAGTACTTC.

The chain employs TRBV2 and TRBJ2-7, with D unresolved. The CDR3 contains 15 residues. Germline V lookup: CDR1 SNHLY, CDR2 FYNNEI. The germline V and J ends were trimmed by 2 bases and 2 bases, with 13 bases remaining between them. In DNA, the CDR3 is TGTGCCAGCAGTGAATTGACTTTCCGAACCTACGAGCAGTACTTC. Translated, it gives CASSELTFRTYEQYF.

This chain's CDR3 is CATSGHQDTQPQHF. In DNA, the CDR3 is TGTGCCACCAGCGGACACCAGGATACTCAGCCCCAGCATTTT. The chain couples TRBV15 to TRBJ1-5; a weak D match, TRBD1 (5 bases). The CDR3 has 14 residues. V lost 5 bases and J lost 6, with 14 bases in between. Germline V CDR1 and CDR2: LNHNV, YYDKDF (reference sequence). The full variable domain, rest sourced from reference TRBV15 and TRBJ1-5, is DAMVIQNPRYQVTQFGKPVTLSCSQTLNHNVMYWYQQKSSQAPKLLFHYYDKDFNNEADTPDNFQSRRPNTSFCFLDIRSPGLGDTAMYLCATSGHQDTQPQHFGDGTRLSIL.

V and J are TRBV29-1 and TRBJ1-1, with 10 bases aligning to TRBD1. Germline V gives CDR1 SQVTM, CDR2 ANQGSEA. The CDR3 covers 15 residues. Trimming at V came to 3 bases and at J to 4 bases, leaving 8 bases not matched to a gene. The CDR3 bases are TGCAGCGTTGAGGAGACAGGGGGCAGGATCACTGAAGCTTTCTTT. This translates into CSVEETGGRITEAFF.

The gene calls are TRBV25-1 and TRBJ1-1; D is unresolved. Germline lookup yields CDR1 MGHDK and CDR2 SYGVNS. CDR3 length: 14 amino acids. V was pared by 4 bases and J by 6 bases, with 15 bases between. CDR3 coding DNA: TGTGCCAGCAGTGGAAGGGATTTTATGGCTGAAGCTTTCTTT. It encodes CASSGRDFMAEAFF.

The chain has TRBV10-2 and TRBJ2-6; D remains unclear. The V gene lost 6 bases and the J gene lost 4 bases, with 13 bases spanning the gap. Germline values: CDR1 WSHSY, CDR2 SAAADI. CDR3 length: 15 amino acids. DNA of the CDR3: TGCGCCAGCAGGACAAGGGTAGACGGGGCCAACGTCCTGACTTTC. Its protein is CASRTRVDGANVLTF.

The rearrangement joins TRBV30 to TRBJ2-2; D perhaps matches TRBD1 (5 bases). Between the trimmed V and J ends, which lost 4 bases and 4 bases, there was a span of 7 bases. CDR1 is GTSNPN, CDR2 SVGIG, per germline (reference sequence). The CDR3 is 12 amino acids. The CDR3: CAWNRLTGELFF. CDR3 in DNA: TGTGCCTGGAACAGGCTCACCGGGGAGCTGTTTTTT.